One and the same sample provided the 7 T cell receptor beta chains below, sequenced in a study of cytomegalovirus exposure and HLA in healthy donors. In the PCR, 60 Vbeta and 13 Jbeta primers were used. Here immunoSEQ multiplex PCR was the method, and the copy in TCRdb shows in-frame clones only, minus some. This repertoire comprises some 72,000 clones; its ten largest clones make up roughly 0.8%. Sequences were obtained from PBMCs. The receptors shown here come from a boy under 18 in good health and CMV-seronegative.

The rearrangement uses TRBV5-4 and TRBJ2-1, with D maybe TRBD2 (5 bases). The germline V gene encodes CDR1 SGHNT and CDR2 YYREEE (reference sequence). Deletions cut 3 bases from V and 6 bases from J, with 16 bases between. CDR3 length equals 15 residues. The CDR3 nucleotides are TGTGCCAGCAGCTCGGACTCTCAGCTATCCAATGAGCAGTTCTTC. Its translation is CASSSDSQLSNEQFF.

CDR3 sequence (DNA): TGTGCCAGCAGTGAGCGTAGCAATCAGCCCCAGCATTTT. Translation gives CASSERSNQPQHF. The chain joins TRBV25-1 to TRBJ1-5; D ambiguous. The CDR3 covers 13 residues. V lost 3 bases to trimming and J lost 0 bases, with 3 bases between them. Germline-derived CDR1 and CDR2 are MGHDK and SYGVNS.

This chain links TRBV19 with TRBJ2-1; the D gene is possibly TRBD2 (6 bases). The CDR3 runs to 15 residues. V dropped 3 bases and J dropped 6 bases, with 15 bases sitting between them. Germline-derived CDR1 and CDR2 are LNHDA and SQIVND (reference sequence). The DNA of the CDR3 is TGTGCCAGTAGTATTCGCGGGGATTATACCAATGAGCAGTTCTTC. Its protein product is CASSIRGDYTNEQFF.

V and J are TRBV6-1 and TRBJ2-1; 11 bases are shared with TRBD2. Trimming removed 4 bases from V and 5 bases from J; junction bases left unmatched: 7. The CDR3 has 16 residues. The germline gives CDR1 MNHNS, CDR2 SASEGT. The CDR3 here is CASSGISGGADNEQFF. The CDR3, as DNA: TGTGCCAGCAGTGGAATTAGCGGGGGGGCTGACAATGAGCAGTTCTTC.

The chain combines TRBV19 with TRBJ2-7, with 10 bases matching TRBD2. Per the germline V gene, CDR1 is LNHDA and CDR2 is SQIVND (reference sequence). J gave up 6 bases and V 9 bases, and 11 bases lay outside the gene matches. This CDR3 has 14 residues. The CDR3 region is CASKRTSGHTEQYF. The CDR3 DNA reads as TGTGCCAGCAAAAGGACTAGCGGACACACCGAGCAGTACTTC.

This rearrangement joins TRBV25-1 to TRBJ2-2, with 7 positions matching TRBD1. The CDR3 extends over 15 amino acids. The J segment lost 6 bases and the V segment lost 4 bases, leaving 8 bases of the junction unmatched. Germline lookup yields CDR1 MGHDK and CDR2 SYGVNS. DNA of the CDR3: TGTGCCAGCAGTGGCCGGAACAGGGGAGCCGGGGAGCTGTTTTTT. Translating gives CASSGRNRGAGELFF.

This chain connects TRBV25-1 to TRBJ1-1; D call uncertain. Germline V gene data show CDR1 as MGHDK and CDR2 as SYGVNS. CDR3 length equals 14 residues. Between the trimmed V and J ends, which lost 6 bases and 0 bases, there was a span of 11 bases. CDR3: CASSPSHMNTEAFF. CDR3 coding DNA: TGTGCCAGCAGCCCTTCGCACATGAACACTGAAGCTTTCTTT. Filled out from reference TRBV25-1 and TRBJ1-1, the complete variable domain reads EADIYQTPRYLVIGTGKKITLECSQTMGHDKMYWYQQDPGMELHLIHYSYGVNSTEKGDLSSESTVSRIRTEHFPLTLESARPSHTSQYLCASSPSHMNTEAFFGQGTRLTVV.